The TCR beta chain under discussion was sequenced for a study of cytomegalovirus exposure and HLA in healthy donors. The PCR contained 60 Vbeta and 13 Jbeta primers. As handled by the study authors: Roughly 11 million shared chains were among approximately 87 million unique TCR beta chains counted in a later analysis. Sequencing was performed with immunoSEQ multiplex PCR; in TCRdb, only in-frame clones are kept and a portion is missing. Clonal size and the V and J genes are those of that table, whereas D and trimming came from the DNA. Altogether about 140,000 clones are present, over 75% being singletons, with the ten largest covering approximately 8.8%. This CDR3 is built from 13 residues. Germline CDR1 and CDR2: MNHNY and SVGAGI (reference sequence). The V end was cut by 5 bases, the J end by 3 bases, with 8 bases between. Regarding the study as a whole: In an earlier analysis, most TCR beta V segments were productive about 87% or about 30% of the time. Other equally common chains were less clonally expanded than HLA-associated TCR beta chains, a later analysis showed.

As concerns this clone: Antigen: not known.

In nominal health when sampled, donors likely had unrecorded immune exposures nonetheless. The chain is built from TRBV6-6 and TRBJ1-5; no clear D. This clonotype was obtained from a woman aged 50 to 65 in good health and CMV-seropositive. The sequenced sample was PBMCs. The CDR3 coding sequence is TGTGCCAGCAGTCAACTCCTCAATCAGCCCCAGCATTTT. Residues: CASSQLLNQPQHF.